This entry describes one T cell receptor (beta chain). It has no known antigen specificity. No per-base quality is available; no much larger clone lies one base away. Patients with autoimmune disease history or receiving systemic immunosuppression were excluded from the trial. Peripheral blood for TCR sequencing was drawn from every dose cohort at baseline, at cycle 4 day 1 and at cycle 7 day 1. Samples were obtained from an open-label, multicenter, first-in-human phase I dose-escalation trial of ivuxolimab. Adults with locally advanced or metastatic melanoma, renal cell, hepatocellular, or head and neck squamous cell carcinoma were enrolled in the trial. Before TCR sequencing, CD4+ T cells and CD8+ T cells were sorted from peripheral blood as separate populations. For sequencing of the TCRbeta CDR3 region, genomic DNA was extracted from the sorted cells. TCRbeta CDR3 regions were sequenced using the immunoSEQ Assay. What TCRdb holds here is the immuneACCESS table cut down to in-frame rearrangements. Part of the clones is not present; checked against another copy, under half of the missing clones reflect an unresolved V gene, and the others are unexplained. The sample yields 59,000 or so clones; around 82% were counted once. The ten largest make up over 3% of the sample.

This record belongs to a study of OX40 agonist ivuxolimab in advanced cancers. With regard to the full study: The costimulatory receptor OX40 (CD134) was targeted by ivuxolimab, a fully human IgG2 agonistic monoclonal antibody. The paper describes the monotherapy dose-escalation part (N ≈ 49 patients) of the phase I trial of ivuxolimab. Of the 50 to 55 patients in dose escalation, about 20 had hepatocellular carcinoma, roughly 15 had melanoma, 9 had renal cell carcinoma and 9 had head and neck cancer. Intravenous ivuxolimab was administered to patients every 2 weeks at six dose levels: 0.01, 0.1, 0.3, 1.5, 3 and 10 mg/kg. Patients were allowed to have had prior anti-PD-1, anti-PD-L1 or anti-CTLA-4 therapy, and more than 30% of the dose-escalation patients had previously received checkpoint inhibitors. The point of sequencing TCRbeta in the periphery was to test whether ivuxolimab changed TCR sequence diversity and drove clonal T-cell expansion. In the dose-escalation cohort, 70% to 85% of patients were male, and the mean age was approximately 60 years with a range of about 20 to 80. Partial responses occurred in three dose-escalation patients: two with cutaneous melanoma and one with hepatocellular carcinoma.

Findings and caveats that apply to the study as a whole: The antigen specificity of the peripheral T cells that underwent clonal expansion was not determined. In the 0.1-3.0 mg/kg groups, partial responders were among the patients with the lowest normalized peripheral clonal expansion, particularly in CD8+ T cells. Low levels of normalized T-cell clonal expansion were also seen in some patients who did not respond. On average, CD8+ T cells showed more expanded clones than CD4+ T cells after ivuxolimab. At doses of 0.1 to 3.0 mg/kg, clonal expansion of both CD4+ and CD8+ T cells in blood was seen between baseline and week 6.

Including cysteine and phenylalanine, the CDR3 has 17 amino acids. The read is trimmed to its CDR3 DNA, 51 bases read in frame from base 1. As encoded in the germline V gene (reference sequence), CDR1 is MNHEY while CDR2 is SMNVEV. V is trimmed back by 3 bases and J by 4 bases, and the junction contains 11 bases that no gene match accounts for. The receptor was derived from an adult with an advanced solid tumor such as melanoma, head and neck, liver or kidney cancer. The input for sequencing was CD4+ or CD8+ T cells sorted from blood, taken in a trial of the OX40 agonist ivuxolimab. The chain uses TRBV27 and TRBJ2-3, and TRBD2 matches 9 of the central bases. CDR3 loop: CASSLGLAGPGADTQYF. Read as DNA, the sequence is TGTGCCAGCAGTTTGGGGCTAGCGGGGCCGGGGGCAGATACGCAGTATTTT.